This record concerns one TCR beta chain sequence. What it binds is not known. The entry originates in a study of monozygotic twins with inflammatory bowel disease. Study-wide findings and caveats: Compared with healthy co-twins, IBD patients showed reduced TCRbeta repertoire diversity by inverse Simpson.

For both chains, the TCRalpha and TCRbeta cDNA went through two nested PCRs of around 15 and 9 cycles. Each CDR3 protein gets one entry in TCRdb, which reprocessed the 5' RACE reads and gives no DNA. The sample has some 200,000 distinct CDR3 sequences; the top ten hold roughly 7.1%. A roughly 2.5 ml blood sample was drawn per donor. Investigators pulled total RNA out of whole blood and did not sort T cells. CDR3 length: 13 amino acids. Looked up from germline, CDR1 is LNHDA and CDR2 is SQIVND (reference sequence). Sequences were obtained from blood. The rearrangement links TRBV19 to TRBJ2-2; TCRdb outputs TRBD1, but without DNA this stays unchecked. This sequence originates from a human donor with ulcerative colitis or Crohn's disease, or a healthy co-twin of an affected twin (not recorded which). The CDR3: CASSNQGSGELFF.